Presented here are 28 T cell receptor beta chains from one specimen sequenced in a study of cytomegalovirus exposure and HLA in healthy donors. The data were produced by immunoSEQ multiplex PCR, yet TCRdb's version contains in-frame clones alone and is incomplete. The table has around 160,000 clones, about 90% seen once. Sequencing was carried out using PBMCs. The receptors were sampled from a woman aged 18-29 years in good health and CMV-seropositive.

V usage is TRBV7-2 and J usage is TRBJ2-1; D possibly corresponds to TRBD2 (5 bases). Germline V gives CDR1 SGHTA, CDR2 FQGNSA. The V end lost 5 bases, the J end lost 0 bases, and 11 bases lay between the germline ends. CDR3 length: 15 amino acids. Here the CDR3 reads CASSPDSSSYNEQFF. The DNA for the CDR3 is TGTGCCAGCAGCCCGGACTCCAGCTCCTACAATGAGCAGTTCTTC.

This chain connects TRBV2 to TRBJ2-7; D may be TRBD1 (5 bases). Trimming left V 3 bases short and J 4 bases short, with 7 bases between. The CDR3 runs to 12 residues. From germline, CDR1 is SNHLY and CDR2 FYNNEI. The CDR3 loop reads CASSDGHYEQYF. DNA for the CDR3: TGTGCCAGCAGTGATGGACATTACGAGCAGTACTTC.

The chain combines TRBV11-3 with TRBJ2-5; 9 nucleotides agree with TRBD1. Trimming removed 5 bases from V and 1 base from J; junction bases left unmatched: 11. CDR3 size: 17 residues. CDR1 is SGHNT, CDR2 YENEEA, per germline. This CDR3 reads CASSPYGGQGSQETQYF. The CDR3 DNA reads as TGTGCCAGCAGCCCATATGGGGGACAGGGATCCCAAGAGACCCAGTACTTC.

The chain has TRBV7-2 and TRBJ1-2; 9 nucleotides agree with TRBD1. The germline V gene has CDR1 SGHTA and CDR2 FQGNSA. There are 14 residues in the CDR3. The junction had 4 bases not matched to a gene; V was cut back by 4 bases and J by 4 bases. In DNA, the CDR3 is TGTGCCAGCAGCTCGGACAGGGGATTCTATGGCTACACCTTC. Translated, it gives CASSSDRGFYGYTF.

CDR3 protein: CASSPQQGAGYGYTF. The DNA for the CDR3 is TGTGCCAGCAGCCCACAGCAGGGGGCCGGCTATGGCTACACCTTC. J is TRBJ1-2 and V is TRBV7-9, with TRBD1 identical over 8 bases. Trimming removed 5 bases from V and 4 bases from J; junction bases left unmatched: 9. The CDR3 is 15 residues long. The germline V gene has CDR1 SEHNR and CDR2 FQNEAQ (reference sequence).

The gene calls are TRBV6-5 and TRBJ2-7; 8 bases are shared with TRBD1. CDR1 is MNHEY, CDR2 SVGAGI, per germline. J was trimmed by 7 bases and V by 2 bases; bases with no gene match: 10. This CDR3 contains 15 residues. The CDR3 loop is CASSYGQGVLGEQYF. For the CDR3, the DNA is TGTGCCAGCAGTTACGGACAGGGCGTCTTAGGGGAGCAGTACTTC.

The chain recombines TRBV6-5 with TRBJ1-6, with 9 nucleotides matching TRBD1. The CDR3 contains 13 residues. The germline V gene has CDR1 MNHEY and CDR2 SVGAGI. J lost 10 bases, V lost 6 bases, and 4 bases had no gene match. The CDR3 loop is CASSRQGGSPLHF. The DNA for the CDR3 is TGTGCCAGCAGCCGACAGGGGGGGTCACCCCTCCACTTT.

J is TRBJ2-7 and V is TRBV6-5; 7 bases line up with TRBD2. This CDR3 is built from 15 residues. The J segment lost 3 bases and the V segment lost 2 bases, leaving 7 bases of the junction unmatched. CDR1 and CDR2 (germline): MNHEY, SVGAGI. In DNA form, the CDR3 reads TGTGCCAGCAGTTACACTGGACTAGTTTACTACGAGCAGTACTTC. It translates to CASSYTGLVYYEQYF.

The rearrangement uses TRBV30 and TRBJ1-1; 9 bases map to TRBD1. Germline loops: CDR1 GTSNPN, CDR2 SVGIG (reference sequence). Trimming took 5 bases from V and 0 from J; bases not matched to a gene: 4. CDR3 size: 14 residues. The CDR3 region is CAWGGQGMNTEAFF. The CDR3 nucleotides read TGTGCCTGGGGGGGACAGGGAATGAACACTGAAGCTTTCTTT.

The rearrangement uses TRBV25-1 and TRBJ1-1, with TRBD1 matching over 7 bases. Losses at the gene ends were 6 bases for V and 4 bases for J; bases not matched to a gene: 2. There are 12 residues in the CDR3. Germline V gives CDR1 MGHDK, CDR2 SYGVNS. CDR3 sequence reads: CASSRGTTEAFF. The CDR3, as DNA: TGTGCCAGCAGCAGGGGGACCACTGAAGCTTTCTTT.

This chain joins TRBV4-2 and TRBJ2-2, with a tentative D call TRBD2 (6 bases). The CDR3 consists of 14 residues. Trimming pared 3 bases from V and 4 bases from J, leaving 9 bases between. Germline V gene data show CDR1 as LGHNA and CDR2 as YNFKEQ. CDR3 in DNA: TGTGCCAGCAGCCATGGACTACTCACCGGGGAGCTGTTTTTT. Its translation is CASSHGLLTGELFF.

This clone was observed a single time. The rearrangement joins TRBV29-1 to TRBJ2-5; D gene unclear. Trimming took 7 bases from V and 2 from J, leaving 11 bases between them. Germline V gene data show CDR1 as SQVTM and CDR2 as ANQGSEA. The CDR3 runs to 12 residues. In DNA form, the CDR3 reads TGCAGCGCCCTAATAAGTCAAGAGACCCAGTACTTC. It yields the protein CSALISQETQYF.

There are a few counts of this clone. Different DNA sequences within this sample yield the same CDR3. The V and J genes are TRBV2 and TRBJ1-5; 10 nucleotides align to TRBD1. The CDR3 runs 14 residues. Germline CDR1 reads SNHLY; CDR2 reads FYNNEI. Losses at the gene ends were 6 bases for V and 8 bases for J; bases not matched to a gene: 7. CDR3 loop: CASSWDRGREPQHF. CDR3 nucleotides: TGTGCCAGCAGCTGGGACAGGGGTAGGGAGCCCCAGCATTTT.

This clone appeared once. The gene calls are TRBV28 and TRBJ2-1; 7 bases align to TRBD2. Germline trimming cut 7 bases from V and 3 bases from J; bases unmatched to any gene: 6. The CDR3 totals 14 residues. Germline CDR1 MDHEN, CDR2 SYDVKM. CDR3 sequence: CASKSGAVYNEQFF. CDR3 DNA sequence: TGTGCCAGCAAGAGCGGGGCGGTCTACAATGAGCAGTTCTTC.

The rearrangement joins TRBV5-4 to TRBJ1-1, with 7 nucleotides matching TRBD1. The germline CDR1 and CDR2 sequences are SGHNT and YYREEE (reference sequence). Unmatched junction bases numbered 5, after V lost 0 bases and J lost 0 bases. CDR3 size: 16 residues. CDR3: CASSLGGQIMNTEAFF. Here the CDR3 DNA reads TGTGCCAGCAGCTTGGGGGGACAGATCATGAACACTGAAGCTTTCTTT.

Only a few counts were recorded for this clone. V and J are TRBV30 and TRBJ1-1; possibly TRBD1 for D (6 bases). The CDR3 has 13 amino acids. Germline loops: CDR1 GTSNPN, CDR2 SVGIG (reference sequence). V lost 0 bases and J lost 8, with 13 bases in between. In DNA, the CDR3 is TGTGCCTGGAGTGTGGGGGGGCAGGGAGAAGCTTTCTTT. Its protein product is CAWSVGGQGEAFF.

This clone was found once. The J gene is TRBJ2-2, the V gene TRBV4-1; possible D gene TRBD1, 6 bases. This CDR3 contains 17 residues. In germline, CDR1 is MGHRA, CDR2 YSYEKL. V gave up 1 base and J gave up 6 bases, with 18 bases separating them. The CDR3: CASSQVRAGVGSGELFF. CDR3 DNA: TGCGCCAGCAGCCAAGTAAGGGCAGGGGTCGGGTCCGGGGAGCTGTTTTTT.

The J gene is TRBJ1-3, the V gene TRBV7-9, with 7 positions matching TRBD1. The CDR3 runs 16 residues. V was pared by 1 base and J by 0 bases, with 3 bases of the junction left unmatched. From germline, CDR1 is SEHNR and CDR2 FQNEAQ (reference sequence). The chain's CDR3 is CASSLEGTASGNTIYF. The CDR3 DNA reads as TGTGCCAGCAGCTTAGAGGGGACAGCCTCTGGAAACACCATATATTTT.

This sequence joins TRBV2 and TRBJ2-3; TRBD1 agrees at 8 bases. CDR1 SNHLY and CDR2 FYNNEI come from the germline V gene. The CDR3 totals 15 residues. V gave up 11 bases and J gave up 6 bases; unmatched junction bases: 16. The CDR3 region has the DNA TGTGCCCACCGATCAGGACAGGGAGGAGCGGATACGCAGTATTTT. Its protein product is CAHRSGQGGADTQYF.

The rearrangement uses TRBV10-1 and TRBJ1-2; D might be TRBD1 (6 bases). Germline CDR1 WNHNN, CDR2 SYGVQD (reference sequence). Between the trimmed V and J ends, which lost 4 bases and 7 bases, there was a span of 10 bases. The CDR3 has 12 residues. The CDR3 nucleotides are TGCGCCAGCAGTGGGGGGCCGCGTGGCTACACCTTC. It yields the protein CASSGGPRGYTF.

This chain's CDR3 is CASGQGRYSPLHF. The CDR3 region has the DNA TGTGCCAGCGGGCAGGGTCGGTATTCACCCCTCCACTTT. The chain couples TRBV2 to TRBJ1-6; TRBD1 is a possible D gene (5 bases). CDR1 is SNHLY, CDR2 FYNNEI, per germline. The CDR3 covers 13 residues. Trimming cost V 8 bases and J 8 bases, with 13 bases left between them.

The chain carries TRBV7-8 and TRBJ1-2, with 9 bases aligning to TRBD1. V dropped 5 bases and J dropped 7; count of bases not matched to a gene: 5. Germline V CDR1 and CDR2: SGHVS, FQNEAQ. This CDR3 region has 13 residues. The CDR3 loop is CASSVKQGAGYTF. For the CDR3, the DNA is TGTGCCAGCAGCGTCAAACAGGGGGCTGGCTACACCTTC.

The chain carries TRBV10-1 and TRBJ2-2; TRBD1 matches 12 bases. The germline V gene encodes CDR1 WNHNN and CDR2 SYGVQD (reference sequence). The V segment lost 5 bases and the J segment 2 bases; nucleotides outside the gene matches: 6. The CDR3 runs 17 residues. DNA for the CDR3: TGCGCCAGCAGTTGGGGGGACAGGGGGCGAAACACCGGGGAGCTGTTTTTT. Protein product: CASSWGDRGRNTGELFF.

The chain is built from TRBV9 and TRBJ2-3; D unclear. Germline V gene lookup returns CDR1 SGDLS and CDR2 YYNGEE. V lost 1 base to trimming and J lost 6 bases, with 12 bases between them. CDR3 length: 14 amino acids. The CDR3 DNA reads TGTGCCAGCAGCGTAAGTCTCCCTGCGGATACGCAGTATTTT. This sequence encodes CASSVSLPADTQYF.

The chain links TRBV9 to TRBJ2-3; TRBD1 is a possible D gene (5 bases). The CDR3 is made up of 15 amino acids. Germline V gene data show CDR1 as SGDLS and CDR2 as YYNGEE. V lost 4 bases to trimming and J lost 0 bases, with 12 bases between them. CDR3 protein: CASSSDSPSTDTQYF. The CDR3 DNA sequence: TGTGCCAGCAGCTCCGACAGTCCTAGCACAGATACGCAGTATTTT.

The V and J genes are TRBV5-1 and TRBJ2-5; D perhaps matches TRBD1 (6 bases). CDR3 length: 15 amino acids. Germline V gene lookup returns CDR1 SGHRS and CDR2 YFSETQ. V was cut by 0 bases and J by 1 base, with 10 bases left in between. The CDR3 loop reads CASSLVWTAQETQYF. In nucleotides, the CDR3 is TGCGCCAGCAGCTTGGTCTGGACAGCCCAAGAGACCCAGTACTTC. The full variable domain, its missing parts supplied by reference TRBV5-1 and TRBJ2-5, is KAGVTQTPRYLIKTRGQQVTLSCSPISGHRSVSWYQQTPGQGLQFLFEYFSETQRNKGNFPGRFSGRQFSNSRSEMNVSTLELGDSALYLCASSLVWTAQETQYFGPGTRLLVL.

On this clone: The sample holds other DNA sequences that translate to the same CDR3. J is TRBJ1-2 and V is TRBV19, with TRBD1 matching over 7 bases. From germline, CDR1 is LNHDA and CDR2 SQIVND (reference sequence). V lost 4 bases and J lost 2; bases outside the gene matches: 1. The CDR3 is 13 amino acids. The CDR3 sequence is CASSTTGNYGYTF. In nucleotides, the CDR3 is TGTGCCAGTAGTACGACAGGGAACTATGGCTACACCTTC.

This chain links TRBV28 with TRBJ2-7; D possibly corresponds to TRBD2 (6 bases). This CDR3 is 18 amino acids long. Germline assignment: CDR1 MDHEN and CDR2 SYDVKM. V was trimmed by 3 bases and J by 4 bases, leaving 25 bases between them. The CDR3 spells CASSFVFQDYRKGYEQYF. The CDR3 DNA is TGTGCCAGCAGTTTTGTTTTTCAGGACTACAGGAAGGGGTACGAGCAGTACTTC.